The 29 T cell receptor beta chains below come from one sample, sequenced in a study of CD8 T cells in ankylosing spondylitis. TCRdb called the 5' RACE reads again in MiXCR, with one record for every CDR3 protein. The profile shows roughly 180,000 distinct CDR3 sequences, approximately 10% of them singletons. The sample consisted of blood, either unsorted or a sorted T cell fraction (not recorded which). Receptor source: a male donor with ankylosing spondylitis or in good health (not recorded which).

This clonotype has a count of ten or more. The CDR3 loop is CASSWDSSYEQYF. The DNA for the CDR3 is TGTGCCAGCAGTTGGGACAGTTCCTACGAGCAGTACTTC. V gene TRBV2 combines with J gene TRBJ2-7; the match to TRBD1 covers 7 bases. The V gene end was trimmed by 5 bases and the J gene end by 1 base; junction bases not matched to a gene: 2. CDR1 and CDR2 from the germline V gene are SNHLY and FYNNEI. This CDR3 region has 13 residues.

The V and J genes are TRBV7-8 and TRBJ2-1; 8 bases map to TRBD1. Germline-derived CDR1 and CDR2 are SGHVS and FQNEAQ. CDR3 length equals 14 residues. Losses at the gene ends were 6 bases for V and 8 bases for J; bases not matched to a gene: 9. CDR3 residues: CASSPGQVRDEQFF. CDR3 coding DNA: TGTGCCAGCAGTCCGGGACAGGTTAGGGATGAGCAGTTCTTC.

The table lists this clonotype with many counts. The rearrangement links TRBV10-3 to TRBJ1-1; a weak D match, TRBD1 (5 bases). CDR1 ENHRY and CDR2 SYGVKD come from the germline V gene. V was pared by 0 bases and J by 8 bases, with 13 bases between. There are 14 residues in the CDR3. The CDR3 sequence is CAISESRRGQEAFF. The CDR3 nucleotides are TGTGCCATCAGTGAGTCAAGGAGGGGTCAAGAAGCTTTCTTT.

This clonotype was seen many times. The chain combines TRBV3-1 with TRBJ2-1; tentative D call: TRBD1 (6 bases). The CDR3 is 14 residues long. Trimming took off 4 bases at V and 2 bases at J, with 9 bases between the two ends. In germline, CDR1 is LGHDT, CDR2 YNNKEL (reference sequence). The CDR3 region is CASSRGGAYNEQFF. In nucleotides, the CDR3 is TGTGCCAGCAGCCGAGGGGGAGCCTACAATGAGCAGTTCTTC.

The table lists this clonotype with many counts. V gene TRBV10-1 combines with J gene TRBJ2-1; 9 nucleotides agree with TRBD2. This CDR3 is 15 amino acids long. J lost 6 bases, V lost 3 bases, and 6 bases had no gene match. Per the germline V gene, CDR1 is WNHNN and CDR2 is SYGVQD (reference sequence). Written as DNA, the CDR3 is TGCGCCAGCAGTGAAGAAGCGGGGGGTCCCAATGAGCAGTTCTTC. Amino acid sequence: CASSEEAGGPNEQFF.

In this sample, this clonotype turned up many times. This chain links TRBV6-4 with TRBJ2-3; D is perhaps TRBD2 (5 bases). V was clipped by 6 bases and J by 1 base, with 8 bases between them. From germline, CDR1 is MRHNA and CDR2 SNTAGT. The CDR3 loop spans 13 amino acids. The CDR3, as DNA: TGTGCCAGCAGCTATAGCGGCACAGATACGCAGTATTTT. It encodes CASSYSGTDTQYF.

The V gene is TRBV12-5, the J gene TRBJ2-1; 12 bases align to TRBD2. The CDR3 contains 17 residues. Trimming cost V 3 bases and J 2 bases; bases outside gene matches: 5. In germline, CDR1 is LGHNT, CDR2 FRNRAP. Written as DNA, the CDR3 is TGTGCTAGTGGTTTCCTAGCGGGAGGGCCGGCCTACAATGAGCAGTTCTTC. Its protein is CASGFLAGGPAYNEQFF.

This clonotype was picked up many times. The chain couples TRBV29-1 to TRBJ2-7; 7 bases align to TRBD1. Germline assignment: CDR1 SQVTM and CDR2 ANQGSEA. This CDR3 has 14 amino acids. Trimming removed 7 bases from V and 0 bases from J; junction bases left unmatched: 9. The CDR3 coding sequence is TGCAGCGCCTCTACCGGGACAGTCTCCTACGAGCAGTACTTC. Protein sequence: CSASTGTVSYEQYF.

This clonotype appeared a few times. This chain connects TRBV11-1 to TRBJ2-3; 10 bases agree with TRBD1. V lost 5 bases, J lost 2 bases, and 13 bases stayed unmatched. This CDR3 is built from 18 residues. CDR1 and CDR2 (germline): SGHAT, FQDESV (reference sequence). The chain's CDR3 is CASSKNLGTGAFTDTQYF. The CDR3 nucleotides are TGTGCCAGCAGCAAAAACTTAGGGACAGGGGCGTTCACAGATACGCAGTATTTT.

This clonotype has at least ten counts. The chain joins TRBV12-3 or TRBV12-4 to TRBJ2-2; the D gene is possibly TRBD1 (6 bases). This CDR3 contains 15 residues. V lost 4 bases to trimming and J lost 5 bases, with 14 bases between them. The CDR3 DNA reads TGTGCCAGCAGTTACATACAGGGAAAGACCGGGGAGCTGTTTTTT. This encodes CASSYIQGKTGELFF.

This clonotype was counted many times. The V call is TRBV10-3, the J call TRBJ1-6; D remains unclear. Trimming pared 2 bases from V and 5 bases from J, leaving 7 bases between. This CDR3 contains 14 residues. Germline assignment: CDR1 ENHRY and CDR2 SYGVKD. CDR3 DNA sequence: TGTGCCATCAGTGAGGAGAAGAATAATTCACCCCTCCACTTT. It codes for CAISEEKNNSPLHF.

The table lists this clonotype with many counts. The gene calls are TRBV3-1 and TRBJ2-7; the D gene is possibly TRBD2 (5 bases). V shed 3 bases and J shed 1 base, with 13 bases lying between them. CDR3 length: 15 residues. The germline gives CDR1 LGHDT, CDR2 YNNKEL (reference sequence). CDR3 residues: CASSHDPSRSYEQYF. The DNA of the CDR3 is TGTGCCAGCAGCCACGACCCTAGCCGGTCCTACGAGCAGTACTTC.

This clonotype was counted at least ten times. The chain joins TRBV29-1 to TRBJ2-1; TRBD1 is a possible D gene (6 bases). V was cut by 4 bases and J by 11 bases, with 18 bases left in between. Germline CDR1 reads SQVTM; CDR2 reads ANQGSEA. The CDR3 runs 13 residues. The DNA of the CDR3 is TGCAGCGTTGCGTCAGGGGCAAGATTCAAGCAGTTCTTC. Protein sequence: CSVASGARFKQFF.

This clonotype has just a few counts. This rearrangement joins TRBV7-9 to TRBJ1-4, with TRBD1 identical over 8 bases. Germline CDR1 SEHNR, CDR2 FQNEAQ (reference sequence). Germline trimming cut 4 bases from V and 8 bases from J; bases unmatched to any gene: 6. The CDR3 totals 14 residues. The CDR3 sequence is CASSSTGVEEKLFF. For the CDR3, the DNA is TGTGCCAGCAGCTCGACAGGGGTGGAAGAAAAACTGTTTTTT.

The rearrangement links TRBV28 to TRBJ2-5, with TRBD2 matching 8 bases. Germline values: CDR1 MDHEN, CDR2 SYDVKM. Trimming cost V 1 base and J 5 bases; bases outside gene matches: 6. This CDR3 comprises 15 residues. CDR3 DNA sequence: TGTGCCAGCAGTTTATCGGGGGGGAGGCAGGAGACCCAGTACTTC. Its protein product is CASSLSGGRQETQYF.

This clonotype was counted at least ten times. The V call is TRBV11-2, the J call TRBJ1-4; D not certain. Germline-derived CDR1 and CDR2 are SGHAT and FQNNGV. The CDR3 length is 15 residues. V was clipped by 2 bases and J by 3 bases, with 10 bases between them. In DNA, the CDR3 is TGTGCCAGCAGCTTAATGGAGAAACCTAATGAAAAACTGTTTTTT. It specifies CASSLMEKPNEKLFF.

The chain combines TRBV7-9 with TRBJ1-1; D is ambiguous. CDR3 length: 13 residues. Between the trimmed V and J ends, which lost 2 bases and 0 bases, there was a span of 4 bases. CDR1 SEHNR and CDR2 FQNEAQ come from the germline V gene (reference sequence). The CDR3 here is CASSLLMNTEAFF. The CDR3 DNA is TGTGCCAGCAGCTTACTGATGAACACTGAAGCTTTCTTT.

This clonotype was seen many times. The V and J genes are TRBV5-1 and TRBJ2-2; D is unclear. The CDR3 is made up of 16 amino acids. Trimming pared 2 bases from V and 2 bases from J, leaving 13 bases between. Germline assignment: CDR1 SGHRS and CDR2 YFSETQ. CDR3 sequence reads: CASSFASGRNTGELFF. CDR3 coding DNA: TGCGCCAGCAGCTTTGCATCGGGTAGAAACACCGGGGAGCTGTTTTTT.

A word on this clonotype: A much larger clone is a single base away; this may be a read error. The rearrangement joins TRBV29-1 to TRBJ2-5; D gene unclear. Germline lookup yields CDR1 SQVTM and CDR2 ANQGSEA. The CDR3 is made up of 12 amino acids. CDR3 bases: TGCAGCGTTATAGAGAGCCAAGAGATCCAGTACTTC. Its protein is CSVIESQEIQYF. The complete variable domain, with remaining parts taken from reference TRBV29-1 and TRBJ2-5, reads SAVISQKPSRDICQRGTSLTIQCQVDSQVTMMFWYRQQPGQSLTLIATANQGSEATYESGFVIDKFPISRPNLTFSTLTVSNMSPEDSSIYLCSVIESQEIQYFGPGTRLLVL.

This clonotype was found many times. The V and J genes are TRBV2 and TRBJ2-5; no firm D call. The CDR3 runs to 12 residues. V lost 8 bases and J lost 1, with 8 bases in between. Looked up from germline, CDR1 is SNHLY and CDR2 is FYNNEI. CDR3 sequence (DNA): TGTGCCAGCCGCAGAAGCCAAGAGACCCAGTACTTC. As protein: CASRRSQETQYF.

This clonotype came up many times. The chain is built from TRBV24-1 and TRBJ2-5, with TRBD2 matching over 10 bases. The CDR3 spans 15 residues. Germline V CDR1 and CDR2: KGHDR, SFDVKD. J gave up 2 bases and V 5 bases, and 4 bases lay outside the gene matches. The CDR3 here is CATSGTSGEQETQYF. CDR3 in DNA: TGTGCCACCAGTGGGACTAGCGGAGAGCAAGAGACCCAGTACTTC.

This clonotype was counted at least ten times. V usage is TRBV6-1 and J usage is TRBJ2-7; 11 nucleotides agree with TRBD1. Germline V gene sequence: CDR1 MNHNS, CDR2 SASEGT. The trim removed 6 bases at V and 3 bases at J, leaving 7 bases unmatched. There are 15 residues in the CDR3. CDR3 in amino acids: CASREGTGGGYEQYF. The CDR3 nucleotides are TGTGCCAGCAGGGAGGGGACAGGGGGAGGCTACGAGCAGTACTTC.

The V gene is TRBV5-1, the J gene TRBJ2-1; 9 bases line up with TRBD2. The V segment lost 0 bases and the J segment 8 bases; nucleotides outside the gene matches: 15. This CDR3 has 18 amino acids. From germline, CDR1 is SGHRS and CDR2 YFSETQ. The CDR3 spells CASSLVSRGLAGLDEQFF. The CDR3 DNA follows: TGCGCCAGCAGCTTGGTATCTCGGGGACTAGCAGGTTTGGATGAGCAGTTCTTC. The variable domain in full, completed from reference TRBV5-1 and TRBJ2-1, reads KAGVTQTPRYLIKTRGQQVTLSCSPISGHRSVSWYQQTPGQGLQFLFEYFSETQRNKGNFPGRFSGRQFSNSRSEMNVSTLELGDSALYLCASSLVSRGLAGLDEQFFGPGTRLTVL.

In this sample, this clonotype turned up many times. J is TRBJ1-6 and V is TRBV5-1, with 8 bases identical to TRBD1. The CDR3 is 15 amino acids. Germline V lookup: CDR1 SGHRS, CDR2 YFSETQ. Germline trimming cut 4 bases from V and 8 bases from J; bases unmatched to any gene: 8. For the CDR3, the DNA is TGCGCCAGCAGCCAAGGACCAGGGGGCTATTCACCCCTCCACTTT. Translated, it gives CASSQGPGGYSPLHF.

In this sample, this clonotype turned up many times. V is TRBV20-1 and J is TRBJ2-7, with D perhaps TRBD1 (5 bases). The V gene lost 5 bases and the J gene lost 2 bases, with 13 bases spanning the gap. This CDR3 has 13 residues. Germline CDR1 and CDR2: DFQATT and SNEGSKA (reference sequence). The CDR3 bases are TGCAGTGCTCCCCCGACAGACGCCTACGAGCAGTACTTC. Amino acid sequence: CSAPPTDAYEQYF.

This clonotype was recorded many times. The chain combines TRBV27 with TRBJ2-1, with 16 bases matching TRBD2. The CDR3 has 17 amino acids. From germline, CDR1 is MNHEY and CDR2 SMNVEV (reference sequence). Germline trimming cut 6 bases from V and 6 bases from J; bases unmatched to any gene: 8. DNA of the CDR3: TGTGCCAGCAGAAAGGGACTAGCGGGAGGGCGTAGCAATGAGCAGTTCTTC. It codes for CASRKGLAGGRSNEQFF.

This clonotype ranks as medium-sized. V usage is TRBV12-3 or TRBV12-4 and J usage is TRBJ2-1, with 9 bases fitting TRBD2. The CDR3 totals 14 residues. J gave up 6 bases and V 3 bases, and 3 bases lay outside the gene matches. CDR3 amino acids: CASSFGTSSNEQFF. CDR3 sequence (DNA): TGTGCCAGCAGTTTCGGGACTAGCAGCAATGAGCAGTTCTTC.

This clonotype has a count of ten or more. The chain employs TRBV5-1 and TRBJ2-5; D perhaps matches TRBD1 (6 bases). Germline-derived CDR1 and CDR2 are SGHRS and YFSETQ. CDR3 size: 15 residues. V lost 7 bases to trimming and J lost 5 bases, with 21 bases between them. The DNA for the CDR3 is TGCGCCAGCCGGGCCGTACAGGGTCTCTCGGAGACCCAGTACTTC. As protein: CASRAVQGLSETQYF.

The rearrangement links TRBV12-3 or TRBV12-4 to TRBJ2-1; 14 bases line up with TRBD2. Trimming removed 3 bases from V and 7 bases from J; junction bases left unmatched: 2. The CDR3 loop spans 15 amino acids. CDR3 DNA: TGTGCCAGCAGTTTCGGACTAGCGGGAGGTAATGAGCAGTTCTTC. Encoded protein: CASSFGLAGGNEQFF.